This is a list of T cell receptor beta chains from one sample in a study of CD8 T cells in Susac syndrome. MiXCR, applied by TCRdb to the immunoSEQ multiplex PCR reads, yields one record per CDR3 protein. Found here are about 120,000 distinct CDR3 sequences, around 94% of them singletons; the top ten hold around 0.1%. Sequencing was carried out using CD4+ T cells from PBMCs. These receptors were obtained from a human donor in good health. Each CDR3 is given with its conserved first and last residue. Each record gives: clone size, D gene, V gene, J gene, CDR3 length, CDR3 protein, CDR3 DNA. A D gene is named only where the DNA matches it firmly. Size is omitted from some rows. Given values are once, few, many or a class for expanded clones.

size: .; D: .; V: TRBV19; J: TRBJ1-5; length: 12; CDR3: CASSIATQPQHF; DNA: TGTGCCAGTAGTATAGCTACCCAGCCCCAGCATTTT
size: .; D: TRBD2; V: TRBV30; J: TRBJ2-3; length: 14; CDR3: CAWSVAGGSDTQYF; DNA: TGTGCCTGGAGTGTCGCGGGAGGTTCAGATACGCAGTATTTT
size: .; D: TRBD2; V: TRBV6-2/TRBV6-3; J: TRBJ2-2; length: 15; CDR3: CASSKTSGVTGELFF; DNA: TGTGCCAGCAGTAAAACTAGCGGAGTGACCGGGGAGCTGTTTTTT
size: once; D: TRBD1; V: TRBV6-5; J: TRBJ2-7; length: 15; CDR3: CASSTTDREVAEQYF; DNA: TGTGCCAGCAGTACGACGGACAGGGAAGTGGCAGAGCAGTACTTC
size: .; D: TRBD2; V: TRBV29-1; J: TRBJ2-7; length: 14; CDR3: CSVLGLAGLHEQYF; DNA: TGCAGCGTTTTGGGACTAGCAGGCTTGCACGAGCAGTACTTC
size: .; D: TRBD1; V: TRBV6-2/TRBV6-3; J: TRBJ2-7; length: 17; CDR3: CASRRHTGTGALLEQYF; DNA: TGTGCCAGCAGACGACACACCGGGACAGGGGCCCTCTTGGAGCAGTACTTC
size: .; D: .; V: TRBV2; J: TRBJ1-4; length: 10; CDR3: CASMDEKLFF; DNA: TGTGCCAGCATGGATGAAAAACTGTTTTTT
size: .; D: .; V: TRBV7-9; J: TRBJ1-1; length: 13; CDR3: CASSFAGITEAFF; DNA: TGTGCCAGCAGCTTTGCTGGGATCACTGAAGCTTTCTTT
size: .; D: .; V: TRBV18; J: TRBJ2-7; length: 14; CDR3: CASSPGGQDYEQYF; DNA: TGTGCCAGCTCACCCGGGGGTCAGGACTACGAGCAGTACTTC
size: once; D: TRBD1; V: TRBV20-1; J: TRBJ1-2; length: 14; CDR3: CSARDQQGAGGYTF; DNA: TGCAGTGCTAGAGACCAACAGGGGGCAGGAGGCTACACCTTC
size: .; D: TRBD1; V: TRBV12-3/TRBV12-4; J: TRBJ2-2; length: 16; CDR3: CASSLGGTGGFGELFF; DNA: TGTGCCAGCAGTTTGGGGGGGACAGGGGGCTTCGGGGAGCTGTTTTTT
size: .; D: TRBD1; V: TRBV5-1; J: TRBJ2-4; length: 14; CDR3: CASSSDREMDIQYF; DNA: TGCGCCAGCAGCTCCGACAGGGAGATGGACATTCAGTACTTC
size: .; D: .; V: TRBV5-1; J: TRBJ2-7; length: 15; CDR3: CASSEDGGVTYEQYF; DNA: TGCGCCAGCAGCGAAGACGGGGGAGTTACCTACGAGCAGTACTTC
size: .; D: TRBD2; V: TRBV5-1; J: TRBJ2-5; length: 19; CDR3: CASSLAPPRAGTKQETQYF; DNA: TGCGCCAGCAGCTTGGCCCCCCCCCGGGCAGGGACTAAACAAGAGACCCAGTACTTC
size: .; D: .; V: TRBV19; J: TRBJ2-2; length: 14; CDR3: CASSTGAGTGELFF; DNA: TGTGCCAGTAGTACGGGGGCCGGCACCGGGGAGCTGTTTTTT
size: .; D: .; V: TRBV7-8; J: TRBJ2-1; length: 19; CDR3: CASSLVRAGSPSSYNEQFF; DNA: TGTGCCAGCAGCTTAGTACGTGCGGGAAGCCCCAGCTCCTACAATGAGCAGTTCTTC
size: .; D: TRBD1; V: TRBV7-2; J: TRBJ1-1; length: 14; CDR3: CASSTGTGGTEAFF; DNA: TGTGCCAGCAGCACCGGGACAGGAGGGACTGAAGCTTTCTTT
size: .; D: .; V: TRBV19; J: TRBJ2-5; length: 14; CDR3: CASKRQGLMETQYF; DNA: TGTGCCAGTAAACGGCAGGGGCTTATGGAGACCCAGTACTTC
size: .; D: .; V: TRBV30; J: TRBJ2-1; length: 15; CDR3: CAWGPGRDLRNEQFF; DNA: TGTGCCTGGGGGCCTGGCCGGGATCTGCGAAATGAGCAGTTCTTC
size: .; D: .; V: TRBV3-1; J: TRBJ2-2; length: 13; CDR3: CASSQVSTGELFF; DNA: TGTGCCAGCAGCCAAGTCAGTACCGGGGAGCTGTTTTTT
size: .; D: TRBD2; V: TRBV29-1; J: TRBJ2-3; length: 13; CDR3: CSVEAGAGDTQYF; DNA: TGCAGCGTAGAAGCGGGAGCGGGGGATACGCAGTATTTT
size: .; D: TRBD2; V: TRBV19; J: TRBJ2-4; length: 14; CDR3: CASTVSGMRNIQYF; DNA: TGTGCCAGTACCGTTAGCGGGATGAGGAACATTCAGTACTTC
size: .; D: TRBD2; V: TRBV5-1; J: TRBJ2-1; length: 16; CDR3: CASSLQAGNSYNEQFF; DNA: TGCGCCAGCAGCTTACAAGCGGGAAACTCCTACAATGAGCAGTTCTTC
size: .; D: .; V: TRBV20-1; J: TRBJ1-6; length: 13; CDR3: CSGSAGWNSPLHF; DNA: TGCAGTGGCAGCGCAGGCTGGAATTCACCCCTCCACTTT
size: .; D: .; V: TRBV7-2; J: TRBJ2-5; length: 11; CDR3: CASTQRETQYF; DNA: TGTGCCAGCACCCAAAGGGAGACCCAGTACTTC
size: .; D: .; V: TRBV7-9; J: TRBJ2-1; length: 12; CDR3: CASSARTHEQFF; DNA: TGTGCCAGCAGCGCTAGGACGCATGAGCAGTTCTTC
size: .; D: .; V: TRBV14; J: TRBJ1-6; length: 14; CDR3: CASSQESGGSPLHF; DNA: TGTGCCAGCAGCCAAGAATCGGGCGGCTCACCCCTCCACTTT
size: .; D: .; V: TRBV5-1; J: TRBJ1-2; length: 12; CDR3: CASSSGTDGYTF; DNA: TGCGCCAGCAGCTCCGGGACGGATGGCTACACCTTC
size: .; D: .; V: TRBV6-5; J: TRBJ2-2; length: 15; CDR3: CASSRPSTRTGELFF; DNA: TGTGCCAGCAGTAGACCCTCGACTCGCACCGGGGAGCTGTTTTTT
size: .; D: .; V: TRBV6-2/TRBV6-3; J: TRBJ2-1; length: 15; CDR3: CASSYGLAPYNEQFF; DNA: TGTGCCAGCAGTTACGGGCTAGCGCCCTACAATGAGCAGTTCTTC
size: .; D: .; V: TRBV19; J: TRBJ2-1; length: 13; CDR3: CASSISREAEQFF; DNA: TGTGCCAGTAGTATTTCCCGGGAAGCTGAGCAGTTCTTC